The 23 T cell receptor beta chains below come from one sample, sequenced in a study of metastatic and nonmetastatic thyroid tumors (dated by TCRdb to the early 2020s). No treatment had been received by any patient before thyroid surgery. Library preparation employed PCR. Reads for this sample came from an Illumina HiSeq 4000. TCRdb's own reprocessing of the public reads used fastp at Q25 and MiXCR and kept productive beta chains. In this sample the table shows around 34,000 clones, 20% of which occur a single time. In total, the top ten clones hold 8% of the sample. Sample: blood. All receptors come from a female donor with papillary thyroid cancer or a benign thyroid nodule (not recorded which). Some clones in this sample may be carry-over from other donors' samples.

This clone was counted ten times or more. The V gene is TRBV7-2, the J gene TRBJ1-1; perhaps TRBD1 as D (6 bases). The CDR3 runs 14 residues. Between the trimmed V and J ends, which lost 5 bases and 0 bases, there was a span of 10 bases. CDR1 SGHTA and CDR2 FQGNSA come from the germline V gene. In DNA, the CDR3 is TGTGCCAGCAGCGTGGACAGTATGAACACTGAAGCTTTCTTT. This codes for CASSVDSMNTEAFF.

This clone was seen ten or more times. A junction boundary mismatches the germline segment, possibly from a read error. The rearrangement uses TRBV7-7 and TRBJ2-7, with unresolved D. The CDR3 length is 13 residues. Germline V gives CDR1 SSHAT, CDR2 FNYEAQ (reference sequence). The CDR3 sequence: CASSFTLGDEQYF. CDR3 nucleotide sequence: TGTGCTAGCAGCTTCACACTTGGGGACGAGCAGTACTTC.

The chain links TRBV12-3 or TRBV12-4 to TRBJ2-2, with TRBD2 as a possible D gene (6 bases). This CDR3 is 18 amino acids long. V was cut by 3 bases and J by 2 bases, with 19 bases left in between. CDR3 bases: TGTGCCAGCAGTTTCGCCGGGTCGGGACTGGGAAACACCGGGGAGCTGTTTTTT. This encodes CASSFAGSGLGNTGELFF.

This clone was observed a few times. The chain employs TRBV27 and TRBJ1-6; TRBD1 aligns across 9 bases. V lost 4 bases, J lost 10 bases, and 5 bases stayed unmatched. CDR3 size: 14 residues. The germline CDR1 and CDR2 sequences are MNHEY and SMNVEV (reference sequence). The CDR3 coding sequence is TGTGCCAGCAGTTGGGACAGGGACGGGTCACCCCTCCACTTT. Translating it yields CASSWDRDGSPLHF.

Sample share makes this clone medium-sized (0.01 to 0.1%). The chain is built from TRBV4-1 and TRBJ1-3; no definite D call. V lost 1 base, J lost 0 bases, and 13 bases lay in between. The CDR3 runs to 17 residues. The germline V gene has CDR1 MGHRA and CDR2 YSYEKL. The DNA of the CDR3 is TGCGCCAGCAGCCAAGCCCCGACGTTAAGCTCTGGAAACACCATATATTTT. Its translation is CASSQAPTLSSGNTIYF.

The V and J genes are TRBV28 and TRBJ1-5; no firm D call. Trimming removed 1 base from V and 9 bases from J, with 4 bases in between. The CDR3 totals 11 residues. Germline loops: CDR1 MDHEN, CDR2 SYDVKM. CDR3 coding DNA: TGTGCCAGCAGTTTATTCGGGCCCCAGCATTTT. Translation: CASSLFGPQHF.

This clone was counted ten times or more. This chain connects TRBV5-1 to TRBJ1-2, with TRBD1 identical over 8 bases. The V gene's germline CDR1 is SGHRS and CDR2 YFSETQ. The CDR3 spans 14 residues. With 4 bases clipped from V and 4 bases from J, the junction kept 6 bases outside the gene matches. This chain's CDR3 is CASSPTGGVYGYTF. The CDR3 DNA sequence: TGCGCCAGCAGCCCTACAGGGGGAGTCTATGGCTACACCTTC.

This clone was observed a few times. J is TRBJ2-7 and V is TRBV2; D not resolved. Trimming removed 3 bases from V and 7 bases from J, with 13 bases in between. This CDR3 comprises 13 residues. Germline CDR1 reads SNHLY; CDR2 reads FYNNEI. The CDR3 sequence is CASSEGYFKEQYF. In DNA, the CDR3 is TGTGCCAGCAGTGAGGGTTACTTCAAGGAGCAGTACTTC.

This clone was seen repeatedly, ten times or more. This chain links TRBV28 with TRBJ2-7; a possible D gene is TRBD2 (7 bases). V lost 6 bases to trimming and J lost 7 bases, with 19 bases between them. The length of the CDR3 is 14 residues. Looked up from germline, CDR1 is MDHEN and CDR2 is SYDVKM. As DNA, the CDR3 is TGTGCCAGCAGGGGGGGGGGCAAAGACGGAGAGCAGTACTTC. Translation gives CASRGGGKDGEQYF.

CDR3 sequence (DNA): TGTGCCTGGAGTGTACTAGCGGGAGGAGGCGAGCAGTACTTC. It yields the protein CAWSVLAGGGEQYF. The chain joins TRBV30 to TRBJ2-7, with 12 nucleotides matching TRBD2. The CDR3 length is 14 residues. Germline CDR1 and CDR2: GTSNPN and SVGIG (reference sequence). Losses at the gene ends were 0 bases for V and 6 bases for J; bases not matched to a gene: 3.

The V and J genes are TRBV7-2 and TRBJ2-7; TRBD2 agrees at 7 bases. The length of the CDR3 is 13 residues. Germline V CDR1 and CDR2: SGHTA, FQGNSA. V lost 2 bases and J lost 3; bases outside the gene matches: 1. This chain's CDR3 is CASSLRGVYEQYF. In DNA form, the CDR3 reads TGTGCCAGCAGCTTACGGGGGGTCTACGAGCAGTACTTC.

This clone came up many times. The V and J genes are TRBV18 and TRBJ2-1, with a tentative D call TRBD2 (5 bases). Deletions cut 2 bases from V and 3 bases from J, with 11 bases between. The CDR3 loop spans 15 amino acids. Germline values: CDR1 KGHSH, CDR2 LQKENI. The CDR3 sequence is CASSPRSSGYNEQFF. CDR3 bases: TGTGCCAGCTCACCAAGATCCAGCGGCTACAATGAGCAGTTCTTC.

This clone was detected a few times. A read error may be the cause here, since a much bigger clone is one base away. DNA for the CDR3: TGTGCCAGCAGTCTGGACAGGGCGGACACTGGAGCTTTCTTT. Its translation is CASSLDRADTGAFF. The chain recombines TRBV2 with TRBJ1-1; 8 bases are a match to TRBD1. The germline V gene has CDR1 SNHLY and CDR2 FYNNEI. The CDR3 is made up of 14 amino acids. Full variable domain (outside the CDR3, taken from reference TRBV2 and TRBJ1-1): EPEVTQTPSHQVTQMGQEVILRCVPISNHLYFYWYRQILGQKVEFLVSFYNNEISEKSEIFDDQFSVERPDGSNFTLKIRSTKLEDSAMYFCASSLDRADTGAFFGQGTRLTVV.

This clone was detected ten times or more. The chain has TRBV7-3 and TRBJ2-2; D not resolved. The germline V and J ends were trimmed by 5 bases and 3 bases, with 4 bases remaining between them. CDR1 SGHTA and CDR2 FQGTGA come from the germline V gene. The CDR3 sequence is 12 residues long. CDR3 protein: CASSPDTGELFF. The DNA for the CDR3 is TGTGCCAGCAGCCCGGACACCGGGGAGCTGTTTTTT.

The chain combines TRBV12-3 or TRBV12-4 with TRBJ2-5; TRBD2 matches at 9 bases. The V segment lost 5 bases and the J segment 3 bases; nucleotides outside the gene matches: 13. The CDR3 has 17 residues. CDR3 bases: TGTGCCAGCAGTGCTGATCACCGTCTAGCGGGGAAAGAGACCCAGTACTTC. The encoded protein is CASSADHRLAGKETQYF.

This chain connects TRBV25-1 to TRBJ1-2; the D is unclear. This CDR3 spans 16 amino acids. The V and J ends lost 3 bases and 4 bases respectively, with 18 bases between them. Germline lookup yields CDR1 MGHDK and CDR2 SYGVNS. CDR3 DNA: TGTGCCAGCAGTGATGACGGGGATGAAGGAGTCTATGGCTACACCTTC. Residues: CASSDDGDEGVYGYTF.

The table lists this clone with a few counts. This rearrangement joins TRBV2 to TRBJ2-7; TRBD1 aligns across 7 bases. Trimming at V came to 6 bases and at J to 2 bases, leaving 10 bases not matched to a gene. Germline CDR1 reads SNHLY; CDR2 reads FYNNEI. The CDR3 consists of 15 residues. The DNA for the CDR3 is TGTGCCAGCAGGGAATTACCGGGACAGACCTACGAGCAGTACTTC. This codes for CASRELPGQTYEQYF. Full variable domain (rest looked up from reference TRBV2 and TRBJ2-7): EPEVTQTPSHQVTQMGQEVILRCVPISNHLYFYWYRQILGQKVEFLVSFYNNEISEKSEIFDDQFSVERPDGSNFTLKIRSTKLEDSAMYFCASRELPGQTYEQYFGPGTRLTVT.

This clone was detected ten times or more. V is TRBV7-6 and J is TRBJ2-1; 7 bases are a match to TRBD1. The germline V gene encodes CDR1 SGHVS and CDR2 FNYEAQ. CDR3 length: 15 amino acids. V gave up 5 bases and J gave up 0 bases; unmatched junction bases: 4. In DNA, the CDR3 is TGTGCCAGCAGCATACAGGGGAGCTCCTACAATGAGCAGTTCTTC. It translates to CASSIQGSSYNEQFF. Full variable domain (missing parts from reference TRBV7-6 and TRBJ2-1): GAGVSQSPRYKVTKRGQDVALRCDPISGHVSLYWYRQALGQGPEFLTYFNYEAQQDKSGLPNDRFSAERPEGSISTLTIQRTEQRDSAMYRCASSIQGSSYNEQFFGPGTRLTVL.

At least ten counts were recorded for this clone. A much larger clone differs from this one at a single base, so this may be a read error. V usage is TRBV28 and J usage is TRBJ1-2; possibly TRBD1 for D (5 bases). With 4 bases removed from V and 8 bases from J, the gap between germline ends came to 17 bases. Germline V gene lookup returns CDR1 MDHEN and CDR2 SYDVKM. The CDR3 loop spans 14 amino acids. In nucleotides, the CDR3 is TGTGCCAGCAGTTGTTCGACAATGGGGGTCGGCTACACCTTC. Translation gives CASSCSTMGVGYTF.

In this sample, this clone turned up many times. In the same sample, other DNA sequences code for this CDR3. This rearrangement joins TRBV5-1 to TRBJ2-1; 9 bases map to TRBD1. Germline V gene sequence: CDR1 SGHRS, CDR2 YFSETQ. V shed 1 base and J 10 bases; nucleotides not matched to a gene: 9. The CDR3 is 15 residues long. DNA of the CDR3: TGCGCCAGCAGCTTGATTACGGGACAGGGCGGCGAGCAGTTCTTC. It codes for CASSLITGQGGEQFF.

The V gene is TRBV24-1, the J gene TRBJ2-2; 10 nucleotides line up with TRBD1. From germline, CDR1 is KGHDR and CDR2 SFDVKD. This CDR3 is built from 16 residues. Trimming took 3 bases from V and 3 from J; bases not matched to a gene: 3. The DNA for the CDR3 is TGTGCCACCAGTGATCGACAGGGGGCCCACACCGGGGAGCTGTTTTTT. This translates into CATSDRQGAHTGELFF.

This clone has at least ten counts. CDR3 loop: CASSPGPGANVLTF. CDR3 bases: TGTGCCAGCAGCCCAGGACCCGGGGCCAACGTCCTGACTTTC. The chain couples TRBV5-5 to TRBJ2-6; D is unresolved. The CDR3 runs 14 residues. Germline assignment: CDR1 SGHKS and CDR2 YYEKEE (reference sequence). V was cut by 4 bases and J by 4 bases, with 9 bases left in between.

As DNA, the CDR3 is TGTGCCAGCAGCCCCCGGACTAGCGGGATCTACAATGAGCAGTTCTTC. The encoded protein is CASSPRTSGIYNEQFF. The V gene is TRBV11-2, the J gene TRBJ2-1, with 12 bases identical to TRBD2. This CDR3 comprises 16 residues. Germline V gene lookup returns CDR1 SGHAT and CDR2 FQNNGV. J gave up 3 bases and V 5 bases, and 5 bases lay outside the gene matches.